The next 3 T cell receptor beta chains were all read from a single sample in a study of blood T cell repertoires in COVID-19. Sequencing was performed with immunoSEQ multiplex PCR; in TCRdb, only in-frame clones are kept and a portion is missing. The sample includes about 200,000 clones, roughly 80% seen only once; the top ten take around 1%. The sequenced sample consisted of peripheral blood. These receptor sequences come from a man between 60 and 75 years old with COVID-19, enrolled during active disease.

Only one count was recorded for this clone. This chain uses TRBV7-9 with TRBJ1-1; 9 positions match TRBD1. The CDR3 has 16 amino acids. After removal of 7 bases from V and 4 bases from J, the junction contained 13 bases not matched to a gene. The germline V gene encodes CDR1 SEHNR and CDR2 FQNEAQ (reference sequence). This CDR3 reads CASTHPPGTGLTEAFF. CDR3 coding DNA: TGTGCCAGCACCCACCCCCCCGGGACAGGGCTCACTGAAGCTTTCTTT. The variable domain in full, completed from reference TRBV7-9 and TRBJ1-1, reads DTGVSQNPRHKITKRGQNVTFRCDPISEHNRLYWYRQTLGQGPEFLTYFQNEAQLEKSRLLSDRFSAERPKGSFSTLEIQRTEQGDSAMYLCASTHPPGTGLTEAFFGQGTRLTVV.

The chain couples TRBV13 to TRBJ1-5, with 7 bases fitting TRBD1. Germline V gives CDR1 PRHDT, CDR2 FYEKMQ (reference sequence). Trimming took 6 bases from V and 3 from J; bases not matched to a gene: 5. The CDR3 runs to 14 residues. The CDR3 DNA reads TGTGCCAGCAGTACCGGGACAGACAATCAGCCCCAGCATTTT. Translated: CASSTGTDNQPQHF.

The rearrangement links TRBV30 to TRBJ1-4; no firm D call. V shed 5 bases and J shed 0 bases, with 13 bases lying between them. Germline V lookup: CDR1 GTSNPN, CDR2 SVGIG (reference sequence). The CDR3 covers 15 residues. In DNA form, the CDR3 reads TGTGCCTGGGCAGCATACAGCACAACTAATGAAAAACTGTTTTTT. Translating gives CAWAAYSTTNEKLFF.